These 11 T cell receptor beta chains came from one sample sequenced in a study of blood T cell dynamics during melanoma immunotherapy. Clones were read by immunoSEQ multiplex PCR, and TCRdb kept only the in-frame ones, dropping some. Among some 9,800 clones listed, more than 85% were seen once. Time point here: pre-treatment baseline. This specimen was blood, taken from a patient treated with checkpoint blockade. These receptors were obtained from a human donor with melanoma.

The rearrangement uses TRBV28 and TRBJ1-1, with 8 bases fitting TRBD1. CDR1 MDHEN and CDR2 SYDVKM come from the germline V gene. There are 18 residues in the CDR3. J was trimmed by 2 bases and V by 7 bases; bases with no gene match: 18. CDR3 sequence: CASTPGQAGFSSNTEAFF. The DNA of the CDR3 is TGTGCCAGCACCCCGGGACAGGCGGGTTTTTCGTCCAACACTGAAGCTTTCTTT.

This CDR3 reads CASKPRAGTQYF. The CDR3 DNA is TGTGCCAGCAAGCCCAGGGCGGGGACCCAGTACTTC. The chain has TRBV2 and TRBJ2-5, with D possibly called TRBD1 or TRBD2 (5 bases each). From germline, CDR1 is SNHLY and CDR2 FYNNEI. Trimming pared 7 bases from V and 7 bases from J, leaving 13 bases between. This CDR3 has 12 amino acids.

V gene TRBV5-4 combines with J gene TRBJ2-7, with D possibly matching TRBD2 (6 bases). The V and J ends lost 4 bases and 7 bases respectively, with 18 bases between them. The germline CDR1 and CDR2 sequences are SGHNT and YYREEE (reference sequence). This CDR3 is 14 amino acids long. For the CDR3, the DNA is TGTGCCAGCAGCCCAAACCCAGCGGGTGGAGAGCAGTACTTC. This sequence encodes CASSPNPAGGEQYF.

The V and J genes are TRBV5-4 and TRBJ1-2; the match to TRBD1 covers 12 bases. This CDR3 comprises 16 residues. Germline V gene sequence: CDR1 SGHNT, CDR2 YYREEE (reference sequence). Losses at the gene ends were 3 bases for V and 0 bases for J; bases not matched to a gene: 3. This chain's CDR3 is CASSWDRGLTNYGYTF. CDR3 DNA sequence: TGTGCCAGCAGCTGGGACAGGGGGCTAACTAACTATGGCTACACCTTC.

The chain recombines TRBV9 with TRBJ1-3, with D unclear. Trimming removed 4 bases from V and 0 bases from J, with 14 bases in between. Germline CDR1 SGDLS, CDR2 YYNGEE. This CDR3 comprises 16 residues. The CDR3 region has the DNA TGTGCCAGCAGCCCCCGACTTGGCTCCTCTGGAAACACCATATATTTT. Translating it yields CASSPRLGSSGNTIYF. The full variable domain, rest sourced from reference TRBV9 and TRBJ1-3, is DSGVTQTPKHLITATGQRVTLRCSPRSGDLSVYWYQQSLDQGLQFLIQYYNGEERAKGNILERFSAQQFPDLHSELNLSSLELGDSALYFCASSPRLGSSGNTIYFGEGSWLTVV.

The chain couples TRBV4-2 to TRBJ2-1; D is ambiguous. Germline V CDR1 and CDR2: LGHNA, YNFKEQ. The CDR3 spans 16 residues. V dropped 4 bases and J dropped 6 bases, with 19 bases sitting between them. In DNA form, the CDR3 reads TGTGCCAGCAGCCCCCCTGATAGTCGGGCCTTCAATGAGCAGTTCTTC. Its translation: CASSPPDSRAFNEQFF.

V and J are TRBV5-8 and TRBJ1-2; TRBD1 is a possible D gene (6 bases). The CDR3 runs 15 residues. Between the trimmed V and J ends, which lost 2 bases and 4 bases, there was a span of 15 bases. Germline-derived CDR1 and CDR2 are SGHTS and YDEGEE. This CDR3 is CASSLSTGLIYGYTF. CDR3 sequence (DNA): TGTGCCAGCAGCTTAAGCACAGGGCTTATCTATGGCTACACCTTC.

This clone occurred once. This rearrangement joins TRBV7-8 to TRBJ1-5, with D perhaps matching TRBD1 (5 bases). The CDR3 runs 15 residues. Trimming stripped 0 bases from V and 3 bases from J, with 9 bases between. Per germline, CDR1 SGHVS and CDR2 FQNEAQ. The CDR3 DNA sequence: TGTGCCAGCAGCTTAGCGGGGGGAGACAATCAGCCCCAGCATTTT. Its protein is CASSLAGGDNQPQHF.

The chain couples TRBV27 to TRBJ2-3, with a possible D match to TRBD2 (6 bases). Germline assignment: CDR1 MNHEY and CDR2 SMNVEV (reference sequence). CDR3 size: 14 residues. Trimming removed 3 bases at V and 3 bases at J, with 10 bases between. DNA for the CDR3: TGTGCCAGCAGTTTTCATCGGGGGACAGATACGCAGTATTTT. Translation: CASSFHRGTDTQYF.

The chain employs TRBV12-5 and TRBJ2-3; 10 bases agree with TRBD1. V lost 5 bases and J lost 8; bases outside the gene matches: 10. The CDR3 is made up of 15 amino acids. Germline values: CDR1 LGHNT, CDR2 FRNRAP. The CDR3 sequence is CASGRGTGEWVTQYF. CDR3 DNA sequence: TGTGCTAGTGGTAGAGGGACAGGGGAGTGGGTTACGCAGTATTTT.

The chain carries TRBV9 and TRBJ1-2; the D is unclear. Trimming removed 3 bases from V and 0 bases from J, with 9 bases in between. There are 14 residues in the CDR3. Germline V lookup: CDR1 SGDLS, CDR2 YYNGEE. The CDR3 sequence: CASSAAGANYGYTF. The CDR3 nucleotides read TGTGCCAGCAGCGCGGCAGGTGCTAACTATGGCTACACCTTC.